This T cell receptor beta chain was obtained from a study of metastatic and nonmetastatic thyroid tumors. Germline assignment: CDR1 SSHAT and CDR2 FNYEAQ (reference sequence). The CDR3 sequence is 15 residues long. Ahead of thyroid surgery, no patient had received treatment of any kind. TCRdb re-called clones from the PCR reads using MiXCR. The repertoire holds 60,000 to 75,000 clones, with about 4% as singletons. This clone was recorded many times. The junction does not match germline at one end; this may be a read error. The chain uses TRBV7-7 and TRBJ2-1, with D perhaps given as TRBD1 or TRBD2 (5 bases each). This receptor was obtained from a female donor with papillary thyroid cancer or a benign thyroid nodule (not recorded which). Some clones in this sample may be carry-over from other donors' samples. The sequenced sample consisted of blood. The CDR3 nucleotides read TGTGCTAGCAGCTTTGGGACGGCGGCAAACAATGAGCAGTTCTTC. Its protein is CASSFGTAANNEQFF.